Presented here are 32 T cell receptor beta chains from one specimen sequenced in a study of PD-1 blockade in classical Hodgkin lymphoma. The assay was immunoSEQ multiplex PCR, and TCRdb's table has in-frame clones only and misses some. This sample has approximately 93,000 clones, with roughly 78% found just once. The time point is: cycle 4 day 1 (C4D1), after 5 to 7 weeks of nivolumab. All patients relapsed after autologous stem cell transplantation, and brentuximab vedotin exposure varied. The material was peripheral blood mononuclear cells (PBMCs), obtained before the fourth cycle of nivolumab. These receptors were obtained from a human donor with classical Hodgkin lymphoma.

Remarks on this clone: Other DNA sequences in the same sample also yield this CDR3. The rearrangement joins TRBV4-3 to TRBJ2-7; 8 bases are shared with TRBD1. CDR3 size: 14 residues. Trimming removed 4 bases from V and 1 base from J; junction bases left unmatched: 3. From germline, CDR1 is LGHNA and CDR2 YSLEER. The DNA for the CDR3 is TGCGCCAGCAGCCCGGACAGGGCATCCTACGAGCAGTACTTC. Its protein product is CASSPDRASYEQYF.

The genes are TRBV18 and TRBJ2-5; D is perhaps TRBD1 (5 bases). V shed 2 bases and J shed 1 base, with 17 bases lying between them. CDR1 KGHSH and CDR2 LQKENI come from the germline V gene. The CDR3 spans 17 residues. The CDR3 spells CASSPTAGRAVQETQYF. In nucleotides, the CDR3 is TGTGCCAGCTCACCAACCGCTGGCAGGGCGGTCCAAGAGACCCAGTACTTC. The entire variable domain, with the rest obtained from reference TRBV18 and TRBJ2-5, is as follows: NAGVMQNPRHLVRRRGQEARLRCSPMKGHSHVYWYRQLPEEGLKFMVYLQKENIIDESGMPKERFSAEFPKEGPSILRIQQVVRGDSAAYFCASSPTAGRAVQETQYFGPGTRLLVL.

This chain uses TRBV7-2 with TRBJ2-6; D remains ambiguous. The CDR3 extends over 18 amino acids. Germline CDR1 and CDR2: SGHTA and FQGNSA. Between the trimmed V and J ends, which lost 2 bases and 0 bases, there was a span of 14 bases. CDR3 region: CASSLTALLFSGANVLTF. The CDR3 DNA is TGTGCCAGCAGCTTAACAGCACTTCTTTTCTCTGGGGCCAACGTCCTGACTTTC. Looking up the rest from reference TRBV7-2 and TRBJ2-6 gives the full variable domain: GAGVSQSPSNKVTEKGKDVELRCDPISGHTALYWYRQSLGQGLEFLIYFQGNSAPDKSGLPSDRFSAERTGGSVSTLTIQRTQQEDSAVYLCASSLTALLFSGANVLTFGAGSRLTVL.

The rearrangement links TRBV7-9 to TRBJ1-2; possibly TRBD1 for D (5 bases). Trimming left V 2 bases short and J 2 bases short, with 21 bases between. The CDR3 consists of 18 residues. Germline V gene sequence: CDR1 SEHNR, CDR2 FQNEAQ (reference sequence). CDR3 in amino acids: CASSLKGIVGSRNYGYTF. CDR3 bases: TGTGCCAGCAGCTTAAAGGGGATTGTCGGGAGTCGGAACTATGGCTACACCTTC.

The CDR3 loop is CAISWDRGTGNTIYF. CDR3 DNA sequence: TGTGCCATCAGTTGGGACAGGGGGACTGGAAACACCATATATTTT. The chain employs TRBV10-3 and TRBJ1-3, with 11 bases matching TRBD1. Trimming at V came to 5 bases and at J to 2 bases, leaving 2 bases not matched to a gene. The CDR3 is 15 amino acids. Germline loops: CDR1 ENHRY, CDR2 SYGVKD.

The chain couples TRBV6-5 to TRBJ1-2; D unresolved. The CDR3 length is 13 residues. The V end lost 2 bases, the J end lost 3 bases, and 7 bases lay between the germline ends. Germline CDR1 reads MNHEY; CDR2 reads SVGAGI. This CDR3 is CASSYDGDYGYTF. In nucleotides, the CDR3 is TGTGCCAGCAGTTACGATGGAGACTATGGCTACACCTTC.

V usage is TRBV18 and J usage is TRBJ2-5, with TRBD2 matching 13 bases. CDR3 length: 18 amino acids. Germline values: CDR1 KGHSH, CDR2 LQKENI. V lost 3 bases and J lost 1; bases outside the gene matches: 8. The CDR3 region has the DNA TGTGCCAGCTCACCCCTACTAGCGGGAGGGCCCTTCCAAGAGACCCAGTACTTC. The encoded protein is CASSPLLAGGPFQETQYF.

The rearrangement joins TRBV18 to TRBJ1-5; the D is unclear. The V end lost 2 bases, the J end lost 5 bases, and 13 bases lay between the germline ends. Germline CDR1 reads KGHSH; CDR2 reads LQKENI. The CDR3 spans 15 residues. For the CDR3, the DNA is TGTGCCAGCTCACCATTCGGACCTCCAGATCAGCCCCAGCATTTT. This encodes CASSPFGPPDQPQHF.

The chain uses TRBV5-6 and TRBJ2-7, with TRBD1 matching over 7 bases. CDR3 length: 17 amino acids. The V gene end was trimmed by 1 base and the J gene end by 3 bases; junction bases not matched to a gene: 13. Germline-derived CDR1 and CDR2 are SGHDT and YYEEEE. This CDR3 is CASSLRASPQGVYEQYF. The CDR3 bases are TGTGCCAGCAGCTTGAGGGCCTCCCCTCAGGGGGTCTACGAGCAGTACTTC.

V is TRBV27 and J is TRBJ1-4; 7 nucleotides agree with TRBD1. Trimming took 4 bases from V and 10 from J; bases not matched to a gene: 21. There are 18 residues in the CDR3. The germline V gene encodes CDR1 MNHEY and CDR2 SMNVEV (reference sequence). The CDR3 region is CASSSSWARGPTNVKLFF. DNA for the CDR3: TGTGCCAGCAGTTCCTCATGGGCGAGGGGGCCTACGAACGTAAAACTGTTTTTT.

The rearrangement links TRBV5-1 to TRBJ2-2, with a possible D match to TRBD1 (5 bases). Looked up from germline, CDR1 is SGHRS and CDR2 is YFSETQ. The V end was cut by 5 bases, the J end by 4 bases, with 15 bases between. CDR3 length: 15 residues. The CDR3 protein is CASRGQGVTTGELFF. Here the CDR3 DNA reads TGCGCCAGCAGGGGTCAAGGGGTGACCACCGGGGAGCTGTTTTTT.

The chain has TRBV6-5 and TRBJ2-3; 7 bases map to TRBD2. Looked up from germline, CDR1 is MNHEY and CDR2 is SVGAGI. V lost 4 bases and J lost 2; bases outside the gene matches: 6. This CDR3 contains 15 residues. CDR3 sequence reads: CASSSPAGFTDTQYF. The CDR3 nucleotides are TGTGCCAGCAGTTCCCCAGCGGGGTTCACAGATACGCAGTATTTT.

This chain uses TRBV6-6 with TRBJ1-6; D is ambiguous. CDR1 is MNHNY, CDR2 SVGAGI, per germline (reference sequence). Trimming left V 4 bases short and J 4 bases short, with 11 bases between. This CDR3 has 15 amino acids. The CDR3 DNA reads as TGTGCCAGCAGTTCTTTGACGGATTATAATTCACCCCTCCACTTT. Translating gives CASSSLTDYNSPLHF.

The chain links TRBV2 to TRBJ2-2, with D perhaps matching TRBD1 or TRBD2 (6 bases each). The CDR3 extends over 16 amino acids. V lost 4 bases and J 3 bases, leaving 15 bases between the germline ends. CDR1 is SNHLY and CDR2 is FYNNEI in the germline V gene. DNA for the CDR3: TGTGCCAGCAGTGCGAGAATCGGGGGCCACACCGGGGAGCTGTTTTTT. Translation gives CASSARIGGHTGELFF.

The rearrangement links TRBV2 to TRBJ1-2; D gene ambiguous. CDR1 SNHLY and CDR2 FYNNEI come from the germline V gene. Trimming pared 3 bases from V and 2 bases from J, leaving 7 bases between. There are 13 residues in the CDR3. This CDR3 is CASSEESNYGYTF. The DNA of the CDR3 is TGTGCCAGCAGTGAGGAATCCAACTATGGCTACACCTTC.

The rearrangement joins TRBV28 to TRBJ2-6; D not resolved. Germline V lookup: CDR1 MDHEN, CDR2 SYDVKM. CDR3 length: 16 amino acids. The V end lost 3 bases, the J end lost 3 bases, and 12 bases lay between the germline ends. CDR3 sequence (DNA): TGTGCCAGCAGTTTTCCCTACCTGGGTGGGGCCAACGTCCTGACTTTC. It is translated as CASSFPYLGGANVLTF. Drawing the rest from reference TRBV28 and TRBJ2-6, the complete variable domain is DVKVTQSSRYLVKRTGEKVFLECVQDMDHENMFWYRQDPGLGLRLIYFSYDVKMKEKGDIPEGYSVSREKKERFSLILESASTNQTSMYLCASSFPYLGGANVLTFGAGSRLTVL.

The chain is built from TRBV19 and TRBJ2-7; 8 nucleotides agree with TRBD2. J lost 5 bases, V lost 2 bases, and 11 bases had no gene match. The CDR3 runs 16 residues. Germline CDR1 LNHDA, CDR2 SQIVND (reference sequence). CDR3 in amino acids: CASSIRTSGHLNEQYF. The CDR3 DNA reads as TGTGCCAGTAGTATACGAACTAGCGGACACCTCAACGAGCAGTACTTC.

This CDR3 is CASSNGDRAYSNQPQHF. In nucleotides, the CDR3 is TGTGCCAGTAGTAACGGAGACAGGGCTTATAGCAATCAGCCCCAGCATTTT. The chain uses TRBV19 and TRBJ1-5; 7 positions agree with TRBD1. The CDR3 is made up of 17 amino acids. Germline V gives CDR1 LNHDA, CDR2 SQIVND (reference sequence). V was pared by 4 bases and J by 0 bases, with 9 bases of the junction left unmatched.

CDR3: CASRTWGDILNQPQHF. The CDR3, as DNA: TGTGCCAGTAGGACTTGGGGGGACATACTAAATCAGCCCCAGCATTTT. The chain links TRBV19 to TRBJ1-5; perhaps TRBD1 as D (6 bases). Germline CDR1 and CDR2: LNHDA and SQIVND (reference sequence). This CDR3 contains 16 residues. V lost 6 bases and J lost 4, with 19 bases in between.

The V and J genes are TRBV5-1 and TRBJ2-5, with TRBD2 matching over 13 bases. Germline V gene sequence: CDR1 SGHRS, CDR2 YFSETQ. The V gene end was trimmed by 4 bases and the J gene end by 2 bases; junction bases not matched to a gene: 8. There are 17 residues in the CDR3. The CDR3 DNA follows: TGCGCCAGCAGCGTCTCCGGGACTAGCGGGGCGCAAGAGACCCAGTACTTC. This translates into CASSVSGTSGAQETQYF.

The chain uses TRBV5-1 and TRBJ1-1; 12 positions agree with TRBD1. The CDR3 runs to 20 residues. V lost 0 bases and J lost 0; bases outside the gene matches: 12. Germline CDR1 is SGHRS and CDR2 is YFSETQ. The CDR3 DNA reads TGCGCCAGCAGCTTGGAGGGACAGGGGGCTGCGATGGGGCTGAACACTGAAGCTTTCTTT. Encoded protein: CASSLEGQGAAMGLNTEAFF.

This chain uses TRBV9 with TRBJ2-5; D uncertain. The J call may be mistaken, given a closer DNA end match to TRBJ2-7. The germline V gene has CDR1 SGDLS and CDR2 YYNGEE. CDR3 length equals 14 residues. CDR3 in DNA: TGTGCCAGCAGCTCCCATAGTGGGGCCTACGAGCAGTACTTC. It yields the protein CASSSHSGAYEQYF.

CDR3 loop: CASSSLGTSGPENTGELFF. The CDR3 nucleotides read TGTGCCAGCAGCTCCCTCGGGACTAGCGGACCTGAGAACACCGGGGAGCTGTTTTTT. The chain links TRBV7-3 to TRBJ2-2; 11 bases fit TRBD2. Germline-derived CDR1 and CDR2 are SGHTA and FQGTGA. V trimming: 4 bases; J trimming: 1 base; junction bases outside the gene matches: 11. The CDR3 is made up of 19 amino acids.

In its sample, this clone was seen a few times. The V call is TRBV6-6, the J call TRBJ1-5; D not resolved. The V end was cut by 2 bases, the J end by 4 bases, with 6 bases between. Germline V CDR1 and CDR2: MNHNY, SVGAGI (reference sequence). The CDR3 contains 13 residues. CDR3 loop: CASSYGLNQPQHF. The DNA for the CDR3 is TGTGCCAGCAGTTACGGGTTGAATCAGCCCCAGCATTTT.

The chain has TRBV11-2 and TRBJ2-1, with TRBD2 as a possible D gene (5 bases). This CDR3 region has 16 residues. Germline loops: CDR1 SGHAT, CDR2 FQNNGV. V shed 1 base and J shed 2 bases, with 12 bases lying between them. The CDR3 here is CASSLVGDDTYNEQFF. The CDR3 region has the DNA TGTGCCAGCAGCTTAGTGGGAGACGACACCTACAATGAGCAGTTCTTC.

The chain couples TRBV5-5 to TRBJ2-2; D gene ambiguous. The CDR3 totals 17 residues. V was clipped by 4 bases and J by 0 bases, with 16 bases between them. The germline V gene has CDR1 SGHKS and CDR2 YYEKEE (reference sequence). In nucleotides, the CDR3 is TGTGCCAGCAGCCACCCCCCTTGGCCCTCGAACACCGGGGAGCTGTTTTTT. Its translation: CASSHPPWPSNTGELFF.

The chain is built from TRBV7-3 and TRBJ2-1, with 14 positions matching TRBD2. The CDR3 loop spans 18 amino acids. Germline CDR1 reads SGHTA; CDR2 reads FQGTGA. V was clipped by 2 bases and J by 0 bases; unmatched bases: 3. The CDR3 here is CASSLWGTSGSSYNEQFF. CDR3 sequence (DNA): TGTGCCAGCAGCTTATGGGGGACTAGCGGGAGCTCCTACAATGAGCAGTTCTTC.

The CDR3 region is CASSFSTGGLRNTIYF. CDR3 in DNA: TGCGCCAGCAGCTTCTCGACAGGGGGCTTGCGAAACACCATATATTTT. V usage is TRBV5-1 and J usage is TRBJ1-3, with TRBD1 matching over 10 bases. Germline V gene data show CDR1 as SGHRS and CDR2 as YFSETQ. Trimming at V came to 2 bases and at J to 5 bases, leaving 7 bases not matched to a gene. This CDR3 comprises 16 residues.

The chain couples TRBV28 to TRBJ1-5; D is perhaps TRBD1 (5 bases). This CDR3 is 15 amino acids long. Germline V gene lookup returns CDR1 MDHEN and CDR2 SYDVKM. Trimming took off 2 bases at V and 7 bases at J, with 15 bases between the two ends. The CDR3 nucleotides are TGTGCCAGCAGTTTACTGAGGGGACGGAGGCAGCCCCAGCATTTT. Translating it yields CASSLLRGRRQPQHF. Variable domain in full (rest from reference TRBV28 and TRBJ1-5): DVKVTQSSRYLVKRTGEKVFLECVQDMDHENMFWYRQDPGLGLRLIYFSYDVKMKEKGDIPEGYSVSREKKERFSLILESASTNQTSMYLCASSLLRGRRQPQHFGDGTRLSIL.

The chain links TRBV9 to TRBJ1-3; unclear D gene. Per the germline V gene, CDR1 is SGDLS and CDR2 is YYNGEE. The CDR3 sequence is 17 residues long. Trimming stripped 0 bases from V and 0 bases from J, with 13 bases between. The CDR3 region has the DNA TGTGCCAGCAGCGTAGGGGGAAGGGATGGCTCTGGAAACACCATATATTTT. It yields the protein CASSVGGRDGSGNTIYF. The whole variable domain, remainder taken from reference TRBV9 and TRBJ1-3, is DSGVTQTPKHLITATGQRVTLRCSPRSGDLSVYWYQQSLDQGLQFLIQYYNGEERAKGNILERFSAQQFPDLHSELNLSSLELGDSALYFCASSVGGRDGSGNTIYFGEGSWLTVV.

DNA for the CDR3: TGTGCCAGCAAGGCCTATGGCTACACCTTC. Translating it yields CASKAYGYTF. The chain carries TRBV6-6 and TRBJ1-2; D is ambiguous. CDR3 length: 10 residues. CDR1 and CDR2 from the germline V gene are MNHNY and SVGAGI (reference sequence). V was trimmed by 7 bases and J by 4 bases, leaving 4 bases between them.

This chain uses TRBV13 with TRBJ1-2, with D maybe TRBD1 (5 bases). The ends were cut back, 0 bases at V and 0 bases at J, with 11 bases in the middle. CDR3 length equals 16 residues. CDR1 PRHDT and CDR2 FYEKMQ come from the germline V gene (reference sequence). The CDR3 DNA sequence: TGTGCCAGCAGCTTAGGCCTGGGCAGGGCTAACTATGGCTACACCTTC. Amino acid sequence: CASSLGLGRANYGYTF.